The sequence of this T cell receptor beta chain was determined in a study of PD-L1 blockade in urothelial cancer. Measured with immunoSEQ multiplex PCR; TCRdb has only the in-frame clones, and not every one. The sample holds fewer than 85,000 clones, about 83% seen once. CDR3 size: 13 residues. CDR1 and CDR2 from the germline V gene are KGHSH and LQKENI. Trimming removed 0 bases from V and 5 bases from J, with 7 bases in between. Time point described: pretreatment peripheral blood. Anywhere from 1 to 8 samples came from each patient, spanning pretreatment and on-treatment. The sequence came from a woman aged 70-85 years with urothelial cancer. This sequence joins TRBV18 and TRBJ1-1, with D maybe TRBD1 (5 bases). The specimen comprised PBMCs, sampled around atezolizumab (anti-PD-L1) treatment. The CDR3 bases are TGTGCCAGCTCACCACCTCAGGGAACTGAAGCTTTCTTT. Protein sequence: CASSPPQGTEAFF. Full variable domain (outside the CDR3, taken from reference TRBV18 and TRBJ1-1): NAGVMQNPRHLVRRRGQEARLRCSPMKGHSHVYWYRQLPEEGLKFMVYLQKENIIDESGMPKERFSAEFPKEGPSILRIQQVVRGDSAAYFCASSPPQGTEAFFGQGTRLTVV.